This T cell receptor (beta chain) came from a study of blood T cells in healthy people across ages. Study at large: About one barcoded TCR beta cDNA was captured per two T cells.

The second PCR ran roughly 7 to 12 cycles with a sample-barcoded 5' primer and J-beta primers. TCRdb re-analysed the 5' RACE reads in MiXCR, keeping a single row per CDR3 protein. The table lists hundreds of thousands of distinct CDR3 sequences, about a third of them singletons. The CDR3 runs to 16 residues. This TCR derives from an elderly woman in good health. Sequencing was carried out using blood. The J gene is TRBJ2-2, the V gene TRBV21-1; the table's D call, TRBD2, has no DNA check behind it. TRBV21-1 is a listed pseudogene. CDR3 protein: CASSKVRLANTGELFF. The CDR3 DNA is TGTGCCAGCAGCAAAGTAAGACTAGCGAACACCGGGGAGCTGTTTTTT.